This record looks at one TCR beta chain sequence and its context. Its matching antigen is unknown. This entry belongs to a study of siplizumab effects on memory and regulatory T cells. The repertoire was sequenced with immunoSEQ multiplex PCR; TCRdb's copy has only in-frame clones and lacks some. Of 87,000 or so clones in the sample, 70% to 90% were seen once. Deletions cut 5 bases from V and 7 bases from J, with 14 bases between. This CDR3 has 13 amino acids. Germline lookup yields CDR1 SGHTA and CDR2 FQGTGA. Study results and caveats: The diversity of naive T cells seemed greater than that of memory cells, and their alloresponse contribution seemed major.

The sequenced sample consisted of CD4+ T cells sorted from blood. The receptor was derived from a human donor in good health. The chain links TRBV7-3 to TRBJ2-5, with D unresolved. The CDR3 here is CASSPGPLGTQYF. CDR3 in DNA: TGTGCCAGCAGCCCAGGTCCCCTGGGGACCCAGTACTTC.